A selection of T cell receptor beta chains follows, all from one sample in a study of cytomegalovirus exposure and HLA in healthy donors. The table came from immunoSEQ multiplex PCR; TCRdb's copy has only in-frame clones and leaves some out. The data show more than 95,000 clones, with roughly four fifths seen just once and roughly 1.6% held by the top ten. Sequences were obtained from PBMCs. All receptors derive from a woman under 30 in good health and CMV-seronegative. Both conserved end residues are part of each CDR3. Each record gives: J gene, D gene, V gene, clone size, CDR3 protein, CDR3 DNA. A D gene is named only where the DNA matches it firmly. Rows give clone size only sometimes, using once, few, many, or a class for an expanded clone.

J: TRBJ2-1
D: TRBD2
V: TRBV11-2
size: -
CDR3: CATSGRGNEQFF
DNA: TGTGCCACCTCCGGGAGGGGCAATGAGCAGTTCTTC

J: TRBJ1-5
D: -
V: TRBV7-2
size: -
CDR3: CASSLEPNQPQHF
DNA: TGTGCCAGCAGCTTAGAGCCTAATCAGCCCCAGCATTTT

J: TRBJ2-7
D: -
V: TRBV29-1
size: -
CDR3: CSVLKGVGEQYF
DNA: TGCAGCGTCCTGAAAGGGGTGGGCGAGCAGTACTTC

J: TRBJ1-5
D: -
V: TRBV5-6
size: once
CDR3: CASSVGGQINQPQHF
DNA: TGTGCCAGCAGCGTGGGCGGACAGATCAATCAGCCCCAGCATTTT

J: TRBJ2-7
D: TRBD2
V: TRBV11-2
size: -
CDR3: CASSLVRGGEQYF
DNA: TGTGCCAGCAGCTTAGTTCGGGGGGGCGAGCAGTACTTC

J: TRBJ1-3
D: TRBD1
V: TRBV27
size: few
CDR3: CASSSTGTGNTIYF
DNA: TGTGCCAGCAGTTCGACAGGGACTGGAAACACCATATATTTT

J: TRBJ2-7
D: TRBD1
V: TRBV4-1
size: few
CDR3: CASSQGPGTGVEQYF
DNA: TGCGCCAGCAGCCAAGGCCCCGGGACAGGGGTCGAGCAGTACTTC

J: TRBJ1-1
D: TRBD1
V: TRBV27
size: -
CDR3: CASSLSSGGRTEAFF
DNA: TGTGCCAGCAGTTTATCGTCAGGGGGCCGAACTGAAGCTTTCTTT

J: TRBJ2-6
D: TRBD1
V: TRBV28
size: -
CDR3: CASSLGQGAGGANVLTF
DNA: TGTGCCAGCAGTTTGGGACAGGGGGCGGGAGGGGCCAACGTCCTGACTTTC

J: TRBJ1-1
D: TRBD1
V: TRBV28
size: -
CDR3: CASSLLGQGSTEAFF
DNA: TGTGCCAGCAGTTTACTAGGACAGGGAAGCACTGAAGCTTTCTTT

J: TRBJ1-2
D: TRBD1
V: TRBV28
size: -
CDR3: CASSLFHRGQGDGYTF
DNA: TGTGCCAGCAGCCTCTTTCACCGGGGACAGGGGGACGGCTACACCTTC

J: TRBJ1-6
D: -
V: TRBV6-6
size: -
CDR3: CASSYVRAVLESPLHF
DNA: TGTGCCAGCAGTTACGTCAGGGCAGTCTTGGAATCACCCCTCCACTTT

J: TRBJ2-3
D: TRBD1
V: TRBV5-1
size: -
CDR3: CASSQTSGTGTDTQYF
DNA: TGCGCCAGCAGCCAAACTTCCGGGACAGGCACAGATACGCAGTATTTT

J: TRBJ1-2
D: -
V: TRBV27
size: -
CDR3: CASRPGGFNYGYTF
DNA: TGTGCCAGCAGGCCGGGGGGGTTCAACTATGGCTACACCTTC

J: TRBJ1-1
D: -
V: TRBV29-1
size: -
CDR3: CSADSGWDTEAFF
DNA: TGCAGCGCCGACTCAGGGTGGGACACTGAAGCTTTCTTT

J: TRBJ2-7
D: -
V: TRBV2
size: few
CDR3: CASSVRTTDEQYF
DNA: TGTGCCAGCAGTGTTCGGACAACGGACGAGCAGTACTTC

J: TRBJ2-7
D: -
V: TRBV2
size: -
CDR3: CASSRVYEQYF
DNA: TGTGCCAGCAGCCGAGTCTACGAGCAGTACTTC

J: TRBJ1-2
D: TRBD1
V: TRBV28
size: -
CDR3: CASSRTGHYYGYTF
DNA: TGTGCCAGCAGTCGGACAGGGCATTACTATGGCTACACCTTC

J: TRBJ2-1
D: -
V: TRBV5-1
size: -
CDR3: CASSLVVGYEQFF
DNA: TGCGCCAGCAGCTTAGTCGTGGGCTATGAGCAGTTCTTC

J: TRBJ1-2
D: -
V: TRBV4-1
size: -
CDR3: CASSSPLTGGGYTF
DNA: TGCGCCAGCAGCTCTCCCCTTACCGGAGGAGGCTACACCTTC

J: TRBJ1-5
D: -
V: TRBV7-8
size: -
CDR3: CASSPNEYSNQPQHF
DNA: TGTGCCAGCAGCCCAAACGAGTATAGCAATCAGCCCCAGCATTTT

J: TRBJ2-2
D: -
V: TRBV10-3
size: -
CDR3: CASSRANTGELFF
DNA: TGTGCCTCGTCTCGGGCGAACACCGGGGAGCTGTTTTTT

J: TRBJ1-4
D: TRBD1
V: TRBV30
size: -
CDR3: CAWGPGGLGNMFF
DNA: TGTGCCTGGGGGCCAGGGGGACTGGGAAATATGTTTTTT

J: TRBJ1-5
D: -
V: TRBV27
size: few
CDR3: CASSLGGFDQPQHF
DNA: TGTGCCAGCAGTTTAGGAGGTTTTGATCAGCCCCAGCATTTT